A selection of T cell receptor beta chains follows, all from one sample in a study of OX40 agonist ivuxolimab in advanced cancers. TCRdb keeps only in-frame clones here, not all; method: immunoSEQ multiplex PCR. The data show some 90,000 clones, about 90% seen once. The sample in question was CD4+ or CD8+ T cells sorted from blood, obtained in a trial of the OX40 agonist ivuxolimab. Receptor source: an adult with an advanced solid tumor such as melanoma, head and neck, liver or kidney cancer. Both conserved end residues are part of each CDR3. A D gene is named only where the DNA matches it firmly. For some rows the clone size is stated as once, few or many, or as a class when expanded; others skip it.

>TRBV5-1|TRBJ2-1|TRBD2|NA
CASSFMASGYNEQFF
TGCGCCAGCAGCTTTATGGCTAGCGGCTACAATGAGCAGTTCTTC
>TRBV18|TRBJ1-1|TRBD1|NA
CASSRTGEGYTEAFF
TGTGCCAGCTCACGGACAGGGGAAGGTTACACTGAAGCTTTCTTT
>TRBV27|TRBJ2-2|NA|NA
CASSTRLTDTGELFF
TGTGCCAGCAGTACCAGACTCACTGACACCGGGGAGCTGTTTTTT
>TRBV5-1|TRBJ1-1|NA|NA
CASSSGPGMNTEAFF
TGCGCCAGCAGCTCCGGACCGGGGATGAACACTGAAGCTTTCTTT
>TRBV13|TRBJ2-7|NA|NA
CASSLRGRSSYEQYF
TGTGCCAGCAGCTTAAGGGGAAGGAGCTCCTACGAGCAGTACTTC
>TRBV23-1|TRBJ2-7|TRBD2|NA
CASSRKREGGEQYF
TGCGCCAGCAGCCGGAAGCGGGAGGGAGGCGAGCAGTACTTC
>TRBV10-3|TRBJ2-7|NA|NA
CAISEQVSYEQYF
TGTGCCATCAGTGAGCAGGTCTCCTACGAGCAGTACTTC
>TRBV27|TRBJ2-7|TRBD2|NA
CASSLSGGTYEQYF
TGTGCCAGCAGTTTATCCGGGGGGACCTACGAGCAGTACTTC
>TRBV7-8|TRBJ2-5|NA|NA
CASSLGGSGYQETQYF
TGTGCCAGCAGCTTAGGGGGCTCGGGGTACCAAGAGACCCAGTACTTC
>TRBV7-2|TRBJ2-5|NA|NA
CASSPGHSQETQYF
TGTGCCAGCAGCCCGGGACACTCACAAGAGACCCAGTACTTC
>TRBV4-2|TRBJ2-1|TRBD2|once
CASSQDFSGNNEQFF
TGTGCCAGCAGCCAAGATTTTAGCGGGAACAATGAGCAGTTCTTC
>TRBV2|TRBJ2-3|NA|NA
CASRGLADTQYF
TGTGCCAGCAGGGGGCTAGCAGATACGCAGTATTTT
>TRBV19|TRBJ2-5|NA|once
CASSTTGTIQETQYF
TGTGCCAGTAGTACAACCGGGACAATACAAGAGACCCAGTACTTC
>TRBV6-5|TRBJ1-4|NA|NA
CASSYLTRGSEKLFF
TGTGCCAGCAGTTACCTTACTAGAGGTAGTGAAAAACTGTTTTTT
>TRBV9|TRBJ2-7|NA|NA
CASSVVGEEQYF
TGTGCCAGCAGCGTAGTTGGCGAGGAGCAGTACTTC
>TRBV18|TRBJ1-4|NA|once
CASSPRMDGEKLFF
TGTGCCAGCTCACCTAGAATGGATGGAGAAAAACTGTTTTTT
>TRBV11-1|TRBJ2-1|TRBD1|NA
CASSLTGGTYEQFF
TGTGCCAGCAGCTTGACAGGGGGCACCTATGAGCAGTTCTTC
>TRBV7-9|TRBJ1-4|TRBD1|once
CASSLRPGQGNEKLFF
TGTGCCAGCAGCCTCCGACCGGGACAGGGAAATGAAAAACTGTTTTTT
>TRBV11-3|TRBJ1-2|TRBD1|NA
CASTAAGTGSYYGYTF
TGTGCCAGCACAGCCGCGGGGACAGGCTCATACTATGGCTACACCTTC
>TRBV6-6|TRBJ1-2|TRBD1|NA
CATIRGREYGYTF
TGTGCCACCATCAGGGGGCGGGAATATGGCTACACCTTC
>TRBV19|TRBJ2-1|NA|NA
CASSIGRDNEQFF
TGTGCCAGTAGTATCGGGCGGGACAATGAGCAGTTCTTC
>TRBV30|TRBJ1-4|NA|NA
CAWSKKFGGANEKLFF
TGTGCCTGGAGTAAAAAGTTCGGGGGGGCTAATGAAAAACTGTTTTTT
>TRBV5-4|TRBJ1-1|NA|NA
CASSLGPRLEAFF
TGTGCCAGCAGCTTGGGGCCCCGACTAGAAGCTTTCTTT
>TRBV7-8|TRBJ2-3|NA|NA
CASSFLGTDTQYF
TGTGCCAGCAGCTTCTTGGGCACAGATACGCAGTATTTT
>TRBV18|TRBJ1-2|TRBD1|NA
CASSQNSGTGISTYGYTF
TGTGCCAGCTCACAAAACTCCGGGACAGGGATCTCGACCTATGGCTACACCTTC
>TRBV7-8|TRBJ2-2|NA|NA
CASSLAPGVRLDGELFF
TGTGCCAGCAGCTTAGCGCCAGGGGTGAGGCTTGACGGGGAGCTGTTTTTT
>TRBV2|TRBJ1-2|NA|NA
CASSAGTFYGYTF
TGTGCCAGCAGCGCCGGGACTTTCTATGGCTACACCTTC
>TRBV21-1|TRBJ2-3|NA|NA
CASSKALRESTDTQYF
TGTGCCAGCAGCAAAGCGCTGAGGGAGAGCACAGATACGCAGTATTTT
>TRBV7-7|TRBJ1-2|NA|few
CASSFGGGYTF
TGTGCTAGCAGCTTCGGGGGTGGCTACACCTTC
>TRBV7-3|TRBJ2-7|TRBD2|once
CASRSDSHGGEQYF
TGTGCCAGCAGGTCGGACTCACACGGGGGGGAGCAGTACTTC
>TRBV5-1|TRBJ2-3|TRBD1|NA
CASRGQGTDTQYF
TGCGCCAGCAGGGGACAGGGTACAGATACGCAGTATTTT
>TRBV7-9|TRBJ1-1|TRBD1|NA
CASSPRQGRNTEAFF
TGTGCCAGCAGCCCCCGACAGGGGCGGAACACTGAAGCTTTCTTT
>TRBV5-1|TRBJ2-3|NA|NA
CASSLDPGSTDTQYF
TGCGCCAGCAGCTTGGATCCGGGGAGCACAGATACGCAGTATTTT
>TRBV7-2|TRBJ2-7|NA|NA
CASTMSGDYYEQYF
TGTGCCAGCACCATGTCCGGGGATTACTACGAGCAGTACTTC
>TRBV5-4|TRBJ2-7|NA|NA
CASSLDRGNEQYF
TGTGCCAGCAGCTTGGATAGGGGGAACGAGCAGTACTTC
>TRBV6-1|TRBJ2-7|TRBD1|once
CASTWDSLTYEQYF
TGTGCCAGCACGTGGGACAGCCTCACCTACGAGCAGTACTTC
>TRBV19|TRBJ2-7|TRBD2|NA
CASKSGSSYEQYF
TGTGCCAGTAAGAGCGGGAGCTCCTACGAGCAGTACTTC
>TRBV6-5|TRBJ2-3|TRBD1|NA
CASRRTGGRIDTQYF
TGTGCCAGCAGGCGGACAGGGGGGAGGATAGATACGCAGTATTTT
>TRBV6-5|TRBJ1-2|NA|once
CASRFPANYGYTF
TGTGCCAGCCGCTTTCCAGCTAACTATGGCTACACCTTC
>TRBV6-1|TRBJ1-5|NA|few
CASSVGIRQPQHF
TGTGCCAGCAGTGTAGGTATTCGCCAGCCCCAGCATTTT
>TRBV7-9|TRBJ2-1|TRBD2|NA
CASSPRSETSGRDNEQFF
TGTGCCAGCAGCCCACGGTCTGAGACTAGCGGGAGGGACAATGAGCAGTTCTTC
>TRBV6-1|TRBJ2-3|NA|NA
CASSESRGPPDTQYF
TGTGCCAGCAGTGAAAGTAGGGGACCCCCCGATACGCAGTATTTT
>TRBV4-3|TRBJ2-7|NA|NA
CASSQWVGEHEQYF
TGCGCCAGCAGCCAATGGGTAGGGGAACACGAGCAGTACTTC
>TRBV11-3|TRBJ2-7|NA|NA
CASSLEGFYEQYF
TGTGCCAGCAGCTTAGAGGGATTCTACGAGCAGTACTTC
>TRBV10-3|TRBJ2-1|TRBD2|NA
CATGKTSGNINNEQFF
TGTGCCACCGGTAAGACTAGCGGGAATATAAACAATGAGCAGTTCTTC
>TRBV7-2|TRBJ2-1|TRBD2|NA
CASSRVTSRNEQFF
TGTGCCAGCAGCCGCGTGACTAGCCGCAATGAGCAGTTCTTC
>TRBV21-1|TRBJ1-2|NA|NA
CASSKGTANGYTF
TGTGCCAGCAGCAAAGGGACGGCAAATGGCTACACCTTC
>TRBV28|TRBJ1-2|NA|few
CASTFVPEGGYTF
TGTGCCAGCACCTTTGTACCCGAGGGGGGCTACACCTTC
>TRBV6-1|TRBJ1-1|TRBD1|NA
CASSDQGAMNTEAFF
TGTGCCAGCAGTGACCAGGGGGCGATGAACACTGAAGCTTTCTTT